This record covers a single T cell receptor beta chain. Its specificity is unknown. Method: immunoSEQ multiplex PCR; TCRdb's copy keeps in-frame clones and lacks some. The sample consists of roughly 4,600 clones, less than 95% of them appearing once. CDR1 and CDR2 (germline): SGHDT, YYEEEE. With 5 bases removed from V and 1 base from J, the gap between germline ends came to 18 bases. This CDR3 region has 17 residues. This sample stems from a study of T cell clonotyping in hematopoietic cell transplantation. Findings and limits, study-wide: No sorting was done, leaving CD4 and CD8 contributions mixed. Pathologically expanded recipient clonotypes increased progressively from day 30 to day 180 as diversity fell. Graft donor and pretransplant recipient Inverse Simpson Index values predicted broader posttransplant TCR diversity.

Samples: about 28 days before transplant, then days 30, 100 and 180 after. The chain joins TRBV5-6 to TRBJ2-2; D might be TRBD2 (6 bases). The clonotype originates from a male patient aged 60-70 years who had an allogeneic stem cell transplant from a related donor, so the T cells may come from the graft donor. Some clones in this sample may be carry-over from other donors' samples. The sequences come from PBMCs, collected 180 days after allogeneic stem cell transplant. The CDR3 protein is CASSRPEGDLNTGELFF. The CDR3 DNA sequence: TGTGCCAGCAGTCGGCCGGAAGGGGACTTGAACACCGGGGAGCTGTTTTTT.